These 6 T cell receptor beta chains came from one sample sequenced in a study of T-cell reconstitution after alpha-beta-depleted transplantation in children. Construction of the TCRbeta library involved unique molecular identifiers. TCRdb recomputed calls from the PCR reads with MiXCR, one row per CDR3 protein. The data show 400,000 to 500,000 distinct CDR3 sequences, with 11% seen just once and over 4.5% held by the top ten. This specimen consisted of PBMCs from the stem cell graft donor, obtained from the stem cell graft. All receptors derive from a human donor who donated a stem cell graft to a child with acute myeloid leukemia.

This clonotype was seen only a few times. The chain uses TRBV18 and TRBJ1-1, with D maybe TRBD1 (5 bases). From germline, CDR1 is KGHSH and CDR2 LQKENI. V was pared by 2 bases and J by 5 bases, with 6 bases between. CDR3 size: 12 residues. CDR3 in amino acids: CASSPYRTEAFF. DNA for the CDR3: TGTGCCAGCTCACCATACAGGACTGAAGCTTTCTTT.

This clonotype has just a few counts. The gene calls are TRBV7-9 and TRBJ1-2; no clear D. V was trimmed by 2 bases and J by 8 bases, leaving 18 bases between them. Germline CDR1 is SEHNR and CDR2 is FQNEAQ (reference sequence). The CDR3 length is 15 residues. The CDR3 sequence is CASSLYSSGEGGYTF. The CDR3 DNA sequence: TGTGCCAGCAGCTTATATTCGTCCGGGGAGGGCGGCTACACCTTC.

This clonotype occurred many times. CDR3 DNA sequence: TGTGCCATCAGTGCAGGGGATGAGCAGTTCTTC. Translating it yields CAISAGDEQFF. V usage is TRBV10-3 and J usage is TRBJ2-1; D might be TRBD1 (6 bases). CDR1 is ENHRY and CDR2 is SYGVKD in the germline V gene. V lost 4 bases, J lost 8 bases, and 6 bases lay in between. This CDR3 contains 11 residues.

This clonotype was recorded at least ten times. The CDR3 here is CASSYGTDTQYF. The DNA for the CDR3 is TGTGCCAGCAGTTACGGCACAGATACGCAGTATTTT. The chain couples TRBV6-5 to TRBJ2-3; D unresolved. This CDR3 is built from 12 residues. Trimming cost V 2 bases and J 1 base, with 1 base left between them. The germline CDR1 and CDR2 sequences are MNHEY and SVGAGI.

The chain is built from TRBV27 and TRBJ2-3, with D unclear. The CDR3 loop spans 13 amino acids. V was cut by 0 bases and J by 4 bases, with 5 bases left in between. Germline V gene data show CDR1 as MNHEY and CDR2 as SMNVEV (reference sequence). The CDR3 sequence: CASSLSSSDTQYF. The CDR3 nucleotides read TGTGCCAGCAGTTTATCGAGTTCAGATACGCAGTATTTT.

This clonotype was found a few times. The chain recombines TRBV6-1 with TRBJ2-7, with 9 bases lining up with TRBD1. Germline V gene lookup returns CDR1 MNHNS and CDR2 SASEGT. The ends lost 6 bases at V and 2 bases at J; junction bases unmatched: 11. The CDR3 has 16 amino acids. The chain's CDR3 is CASSRDVGTGTYEQYV. CDR3 sequence (DNA): TGTGCCAGCAGCCGAGATGTCGGGACAGGGACCTACGAGCAGTACGTC.